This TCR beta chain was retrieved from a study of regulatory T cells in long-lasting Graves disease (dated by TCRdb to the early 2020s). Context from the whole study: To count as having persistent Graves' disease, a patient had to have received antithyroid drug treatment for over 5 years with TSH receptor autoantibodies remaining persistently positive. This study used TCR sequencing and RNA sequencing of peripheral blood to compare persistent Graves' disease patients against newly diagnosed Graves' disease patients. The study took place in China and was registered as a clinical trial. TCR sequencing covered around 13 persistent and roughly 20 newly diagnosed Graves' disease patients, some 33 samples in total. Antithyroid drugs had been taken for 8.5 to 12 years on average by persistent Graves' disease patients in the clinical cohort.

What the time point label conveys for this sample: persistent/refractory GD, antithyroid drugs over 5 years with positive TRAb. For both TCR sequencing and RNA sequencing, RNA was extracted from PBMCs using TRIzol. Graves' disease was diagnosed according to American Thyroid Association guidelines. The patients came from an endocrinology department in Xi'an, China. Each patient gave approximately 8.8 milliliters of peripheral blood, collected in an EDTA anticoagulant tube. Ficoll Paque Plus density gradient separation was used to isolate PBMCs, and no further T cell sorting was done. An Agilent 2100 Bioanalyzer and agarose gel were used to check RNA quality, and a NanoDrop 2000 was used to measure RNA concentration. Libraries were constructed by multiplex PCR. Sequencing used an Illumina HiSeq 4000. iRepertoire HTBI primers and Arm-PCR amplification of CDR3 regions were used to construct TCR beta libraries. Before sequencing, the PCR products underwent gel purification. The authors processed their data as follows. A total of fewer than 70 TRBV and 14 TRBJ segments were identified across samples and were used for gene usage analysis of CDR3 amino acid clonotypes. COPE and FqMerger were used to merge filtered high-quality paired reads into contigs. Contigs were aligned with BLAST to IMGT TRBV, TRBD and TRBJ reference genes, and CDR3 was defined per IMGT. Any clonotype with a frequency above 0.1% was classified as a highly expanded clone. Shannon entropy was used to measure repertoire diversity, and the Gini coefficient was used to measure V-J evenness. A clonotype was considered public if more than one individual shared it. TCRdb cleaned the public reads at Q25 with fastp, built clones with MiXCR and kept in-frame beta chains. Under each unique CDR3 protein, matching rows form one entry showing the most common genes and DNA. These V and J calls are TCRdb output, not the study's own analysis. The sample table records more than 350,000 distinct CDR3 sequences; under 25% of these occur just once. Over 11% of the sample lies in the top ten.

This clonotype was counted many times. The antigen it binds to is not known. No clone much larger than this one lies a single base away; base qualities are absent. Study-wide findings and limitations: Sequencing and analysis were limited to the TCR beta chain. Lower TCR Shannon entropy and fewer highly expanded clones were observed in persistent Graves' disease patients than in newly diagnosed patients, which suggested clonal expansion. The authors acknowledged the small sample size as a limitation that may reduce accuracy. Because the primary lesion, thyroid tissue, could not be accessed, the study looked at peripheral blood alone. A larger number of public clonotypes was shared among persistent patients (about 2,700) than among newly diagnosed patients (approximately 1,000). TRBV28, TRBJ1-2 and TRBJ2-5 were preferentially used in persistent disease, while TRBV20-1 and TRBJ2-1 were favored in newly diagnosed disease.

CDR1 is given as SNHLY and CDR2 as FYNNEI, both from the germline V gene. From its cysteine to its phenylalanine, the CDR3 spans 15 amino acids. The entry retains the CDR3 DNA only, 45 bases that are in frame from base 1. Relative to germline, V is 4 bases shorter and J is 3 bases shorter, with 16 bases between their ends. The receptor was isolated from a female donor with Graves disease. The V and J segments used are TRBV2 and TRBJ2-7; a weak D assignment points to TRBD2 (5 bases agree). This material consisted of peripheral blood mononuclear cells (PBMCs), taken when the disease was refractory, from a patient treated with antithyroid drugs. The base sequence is TGTGCCAGCAGTGTGGAGGTCGATTGGGACTACGAGCAGTACTTC. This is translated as CASSVEVDWDYEQYF.